Below, 30 T cell receptor beta chains from the same sample are listed, as sequenced in a study of blood T cell repertoires in COVID-19. Produced via immunoSEQ multiplex PCR; TCRdb's table is partial and in-frame only. The table lists about 430,000 clones, nearly 90% of them singletons. The specimen was PBMCs or T cells enriched from blood (not recorded which). The receptors here all came from a woman aged 18-35 years who had been exposed to COVID-19.

The chain carries TRBV2 and TRBJ1-5; no clear D. The CDR3 spans 15 residues. The germline V gene encodes CDR1 SNHLY and CDR2 FYNNEI. V lost 3 bases and J 0 bases, leaving 9 bases between the germline ends. The CDR3 sequence: CASSEEGSSNQPQHF. The CDR3 coding sequence is TGTGCCAGCAGTGAGGAGGGCAGTAGCAATCAGCCCCAGCATTTT.

This clone was detected only once. V is TRBV5-4 and J is TRBJ1-6; 7 nucleotides line up with TRBD1. Germline CDR1 is SGHNT and CDR2 is YYREEE (reference sequence). Trimming removed 4 bases from V and 9 bases from J; junction bases left unmatched: 4. The CDR3 loop spans 13 amino acids. CDR3 loop: CASSVTGFSPLHF. The DNA of the CDR3 is TGTGCCAGCAGCGTGACAGGGTTTTCACCCCTCCACTTT.

The V call is TRBV30, the J call TRBJ1-3; no firm D call. This CDR3 is built from 14 residues. V was shortened by 5 bases and J by 0 bases, with 11 bases between the two germline ends. Germline assignment: CDR1 GTSNPN and CDR2 SVGIG (reference sequence). The CDR3 DNA follows: TGTGCCTGGGTGACACCGAGCTCTGGAAACACCATATATTTT. Its protein is CAWVTPSSGNTIYF.

The V gene is TRBV10-1, the J gene TRBJ2-2, with 11 bases fitting TRBD2. The junction had 6 bases not matched to a gene; V was cut back by 3 bases and J by 0 bases. CDR3 size: 18 residues. The germline V gene has CDR1 WNHNN and CDR2 SYGVQD (reference sequence). CDR3 sequence reads: CASSEKGLAEPNTGELFF. The CDR3 nucleotides are TGCGCCAGCAGTGAAAAGGGACTAGCGGAACCGAACACCGGGGAGCTGTTTTTT.

The chain employs TRBV6-5 and TRBJ1-5; D is ambiguous. The V gene lost 7 bases and the J gene lost 2 bases, with 15 bases spanning the gap. The CDR3 is 15 residues long. CDR1 is MNHEY, CDR2 SVGAGI, per germline. The CDR3 loop is CASTLRGNGNQPQHF. In nucleotides, the CDR3 is TGTGCCAGCACCCTTCGGGGAAATGGCAATCAGCCCCAGCATTTT.

The chain employs TRBV28 and TRBJ2-1, with 9 bases matching TRBD2. The germline V gene encodes CDR1 MDHEN and CDR2 SYDVKM. The CDR3 is 16 amino acids. After removal of 6 bases from V and 1 base from J, the junction contained 7 bases not matched to a gene. CDR3 sequence: CASSQTSGVSYNEQFF. As DNA, the CDR3 is TGTGCCAGCAGCCAGACTAGCGGAGTATCCTACAATGAGCAGTTCTTC.

About this clone: One junction end disagrees with the germline gene, perhaps due to a read error. V is TRBV15 and J is TRBJ1-5, with D possibly TRBD1 on 5 matching bases. CDR3 length: 12 amino acids. Germline CDR1 and CDR2: LNHNV and YYDKDF (reference sequence). The CDR3 DNA is TGTGCCACCAGCAAAAAGGAGGGACTGGTGAATTTT. It is translated as CATSKKEGLVNF.

J is TRBJ2-3 and V is TRBV4-2; D gene ambiguous. Trimming left V 1 base short and J 0 bases short, with 8 bases between. The CDR3 has 15 amino acids. Germline CDR1 LGHNA, CDR2 YNFKEQ. The CDR3 spells CASSQGATSTDTQYF. Written as DNA, the CDR3 is TGTGCCAGCAGCCAAGGGGCCACCAGCACAGATACGCAGTATTTT.

V usage is TRBV25-1 and J usage is TRBJ1-4, with 7 bases matching TRBD1. The CDR3 covers 17 residues. The V and J ends lost 1 base and 7 bases, in that order; junction bases with no gene match: 12. Germline V lookup: CDR1 MGHDK, CDR2 SYGVNS. Here the CDR3 DNA reads TGTGCCAGCAGTGAATTACAGGGGCGAGTGTCGAGTGAAAAACTGTTTTTT. Residues: CASSELQGRVSSEKLFF. The entire variable domain, with the rest obtained from reference TRBV25-1 and TRBJ1-4, is as follows: EADIYQTPRYLVIGTGKKITLECSQTMGHDKMYWYQQDPGMELHLIHYSYGVNSTEKGDLSSESTVSRIRTEHFPLTLESARPSHTSQYLCASSELQGRVSSEKLFFGSGTQLSVL.

V is TRBV7-8 and J is TRBJ1-2; TRBD1 agrees at 7 bases. The V and J ends lost 5 bases and 2 bases, in that order; junction bases with no gene match: 2. This CDR3 contains 13 residues. CDR1 SGHVS and CDR2 FQNEAQ come from the germline V gene. The CDR3 DNA is TGTGCCAGCAGCGTGGACAGGAACTATGGCTACACCTTC. This codes for CASSVDRNYGYTF.

Only one count was recorded for this clone. In DNA, the CDR3 is TGTGCCAGCAGTGAAGCGCCCAGGCCCACAGATACGCAGTATTTT. This encodes CASSEAPRPTDTQYF. J is TRBJ2-3 and V is TRBV6-1, with D unresolved. Trimming cost V 0 bases and J 2 bases, with 9 bases left between them. This CDR3 comprises 15 residues. The germline V gene encodes CDR1 MNHNS and CDR2 SASEGT.

The chain uses TRBV9 and TRBJ2-2, with no clear D. This CDR3 has 14 amino acids. Germline loops: CDR1 SGDLS, CDR2 YYNGEE. V was shortened by 0 bases and J by 5 bases, with 8 bases between the two germline ends. CDR3 sequence reads: CASSVVVETGELFF. CDR3 sequence (DNA): TGTGCCAGCAGCGTAGTAGTGGAGACCGGGGAGCTGTTTTTT.

The chain joins TRBV28 to TRBJ1-5; D is unclear. V was cut by 3 bases and J by 3 bases, with 12 bases left in between. Germline CDR1 and CDR2: MDHEN and SYDVKM. The CDR3 runs to 15 residues. CDR3 in DNA: TGTGCCAGCAGTTTGGTGGCACCCCCCAATCAGCCCCAGCATTTT. Translation gives CASSLVAPPNQPQHF.

The chain uses TRBV11-2 and TRBJ1-2; possible D gene TRBD1, 6 bases. The V end lost 5 bases, the J end lost 8 bases, and 18 bases lay between the germline ends. Per the germline V gene, CDR1 is SGHAT and CDR2 is FQNNGV. The length of the CDR3 is 14 residues. The CDR3 here is CASSPLLGAEGYTF. The CDR3, as DNA: TGTGCCAGCAGCCCCCTGTTGGGGGCAGAAGGCTACACCTTC.

The CDR3 sequence is CATSKNGDQAQYF. DNA of the CDR3: TGTGCCACCAGCAAAAACGGGGATCAGGCCCAGTACTTC. The chain couples TRBV15 to TRBJ2-5, with D possibly being TRBD2 (5 bases). The CDR3 loop spans 13 amino acids. Germline loops: CDR1 LNHNV, CDR2 YYDKDF (reference sequence). The ends were cut back, 4 bases at V and 9 bases at J, with 15 bases in the middle.

CDR3 residues: CATSRETGQITDTQYF. DNA for the CDR3: TGTGCCACCAGCAGAGAAACGGGACAGATCACAGATACGCAGTATTTT. The chain carries TRBV15 and TRBJ2-3; the match to TRBD1 covers 7 bases. Trimming removed 0 bases from V and 2 bases from J; junction bases left unmatched: 5. CDR3 length: 16 amino acids. Germline CDR1 LNHNV, CDR2 YYDKDF (reference sequence).

In its sample, this clone was seen a few times. The CDR3 DNA is TGTGCCAGCAGCCCACAGGGGGGGGCAACAGATACGCAGTATTTT. Its translation is CASSPQGGATDTQYF. The V call is TRBV7-3, the J call TRBJ2-3, with a tentative D call TRBD1 (8 bases). CDR1 and CDR2 (germline): SGHTA, FQGTGA. The length of the CDR3 is 15 residues. V was trimmed by 5 bases and J by 3 bases, leaving 15 bases between them.

The chain has TRBV19 and TRBJ2-7; 8 positions agree with TRBD2. Unmatched junction bases numbered 7, after V lost 5 bases and J lost 7 bases. The CDR3 covers 13 residues. Germline V lookup: CDR1 LNHDA, CDR2 SQIVND (reference sequence). CDR3 sequence (DNA): TGTGCCAGTAGTCCGGGACTAGTAAGTGAGCAGTACTTC. This encodes CASSPGLVSEQYF.

The CDR3 DNA follows: TGTGCCAGCGGGGGGGCAGGTACGCAGTATTTT. Protein product: CASGGAGTQYF. The chain combines TRBV27 with TRBJ2-3; D is possibly TRBD2 (7 bases). The V gene lost 8 bases and the J gene lost 8 bases, with 11 bases spanning the gap. The CDR3 sequence is 11 residues long. Per germline, CDR1 MNHEY and CDR2 SMNVEV (reference sequence).

V and J are TRBV28 and TRBJ2-1; TRBD1 matches at 8 bases. Per germline, CDR1 MDHEN and CDR2 SYDVKM. This CDR3 has 14 amino acids. Trimming took 6 bases from V and 2 from J; bases not matched to a gene: 3. The CDR3 DNA sequence: TGTGCCAGCAGCCAGGGGGCCACCTACAATGAGCAGTTCTTC. This translates into CASSQGATYNEQFF.

The chain employs TRBV18 and TRBJ1-3, with D hard to call. The CDR3 covers 12 residues. Germline CDR1 and CDR2: KGHSH and LQKENI. Trimming pared 6 bases from V and 5 bases from J, leaving 8 bases between. The CDR3 region is CASSEERNTIYF. CDR3 sequence (DNA): TGTGCCAGCTCTGAGGAGCGAAACACCATATATTTT. Drawing the rest from reference TRBV18 and TRBJ1-3, the complete variable domain is NAGVMQNPRHLVRRRGQEARLRCSPMKGHSHVYWYRQLPEEGLKFMVYLQKENIIDESGMPKERFSAEFPKEGPSILRIQQVVRGDSAAYFCASSEERNTIYFGEGSWLTVV.

This chain joins TRBV3-1 (or the pseudogene TRBV3-2) and TRBJ1-1; D possibly corresponds to TRBD1 (6 bases). V shed 1 base and J shed 11 bases, with 17 bases lying between them. The V gene's germline CDR1 is LGHDT and CDR2 YNNKEL (reference sequence). This CDR3 comprises 14 residues. The CDR3 DNA sequence: TGTGCCAGCAGCCAAGTGGAAGGACAGTCCGAGGCTTTCTTT. Amino acid sequence: CASSQVEGQSEAFF.

V is TRBV18 and J is TRBJ1-5; D is uncertain. V lost 3 bases and J lost 0, with 12 bases in between. CDR1 and CDR2 from the germline V gene are KGHSH and LQKENI. The CDR3 runs to 16 residues. The DNA for the CDR3 is TGTGCCAGCTCACCCGCCGGCGGATATAGCAATCAGCCCCAGCATTTT. It codes for CASSPAGGYSNQPQHF.

The V and J genes are TRBV6-1 and TRBJ2-1; no clear D. The CDR3 is 12 amino acids. Deletions cut 3 bases from V and 8 bases from J, with 8 bases between. Germline V lookup: CDR1 MNHNS, CDR2 SASEGT. Here the CDR3 reads CASSEERDEQFF. In nucleotides, the CDR3 is TGTGCCAGCAGTGAGGAGCGCGATGAGCAGTTCTTC.

J is TRBJ2-7 and V is TRBV7-9; TRBD1 matches at 9 bases. CDR1 and CDR2 from the germline V gene are SEHNR and FQNEAQ (reference sequence). Trimming at V came to 8 bases and at J to 2 bases, leaving 7 bases not matched to a gene. This CDR3 contains 14 residues. CDR3 region: CASELGQGTYEQYF. The CDR3 DNA is TGTGCCAGCGAGTTGGGACAGGGAACCTACGAGCAGTACTTC.

The chain combines TRBV5-1 with TRBJ2-7; D is possibly TRBD2 (7 bases). The CDR3 contains 15 residues. The germline V and J ends were trimmed by 3 bases and 5 bases, with 18 bases remaining between them. Germline V gives CDR1 SGHRS, CDR2 YFSETQ. The CDR3 here is CASSSAWRGRDEQYF. The CDR3 nucleotides are TGCGCCAGCAGCTCGGCATGGAGGGGGAGGGACGAGCAGTACTTC.

This chain links TRBV27 with TRBJ1-6, with 8 bases aligning to TRBD1. V shed 5 bases, J shed 12 bases, and the junction held 3 bases outside the gene matches. From germline, CDR1 is MNHEY and CDR2 SMNVEV (reference sequence). This CDR3 has 12 amino acids. Here the CDR3 reads CASSGQGEPLHF. CDR3 DNA: TGTGCCAGCAGTGGACAGGGCGAACCCCTCCACTTT.

This chain joins TRBV4-2 and TRBJ2-5, with TRBD1 matching over 7 bases. Unmatched junction bases numbered 13, after V lost 0 bases and J lost 6 bases. Germline CDR1 reads LGHNA; CDR2 reads YNFKEQ. This CDR3 comprises 17 residues. The CDR3 loop reads CASSQESVTGDGKTQYF. CDR3 nucleotide sequence: TGTGCCAGCAGCCAAGAGAGTGTTACAGGGGACGGAAAGACCCAGTACTTC.

The CDR3 protein is CASSLPGTIPLDEQFF. DNA for the CDR3: TGTGCCAGCAGCTTGCCCGGGACTATTCCCTTGGATGAGCAGTTCTTC. The V gene is TRBV3-1 (or the pseudogene TRBV3-2), the J gene TRBJ2-1; 7 bases fit TRBD2. V was pared by 5 bases and J by 8 bases, with 15 bases of the junction left unmatched. The V gene's germline CDR1 is LGHDT and CDR2 YNNKEL (reference sequence). The CDR3 has 16 residues.

This CDR3 reads CSVVGTGGLAGAGELFF. DNA of the CDR3: TGCAGCGTTGTAGGGACAGGGGGCCTGGCGGGTGCCGGGGAGCTGTTTTTT. The rearrangement links TRBV29-1 to TRBJ2-2; 12 positions agree with TRBD1. The length of the CDR3 is 17 residues. J lost 6 bases, V lost 4 bases, and 12 bases had no gene match. Germline CDR1 is SQVTM and CDR2 is ANQGSEA.